The subject of this entry is one T cell receptor beta chain. What it binds is unknown. The table came from immunoSEQ multiplex PCR; TCRdb's copy has only in-frame clones and leaves some out. This table holds about 44,000 clones, 80% found once. The timepoints at which blood was sampled were baseline, cycle 4 day 1, and cycle 7 day 1. V shed 1 base, J shed 2 bases, and the junction held 4 bases outside the gene matches. CDR3 length: 15 residues. From germline, CDR1 is SEHNR and CDR2 FQNEAQ (reference sequence). This entry belongs to a study of OX40 agonist ivuxolimab in advanced cancers. Study-level information: Age averaged around 54 years (range about 23 to 80), and more than 80% were male.

Whole-study results and caveats: The study observed clonal expansion of CD4+ and CD8+ blood T cells by week 6 at 0.1 to 3.0 mg/kg.

The material sequenced was CD4+ or CD8+ T cells sorted from blood, taken in a trial of the OX40 agonist ivuxolimab. The chain carries TRBV7-9 and TRBJ2-7, with 8 bases identical to TRBD2. This receptor was taken from an adult with an advanced solid tumor such as melanoma, head and neck, liver or kidney cancer. The CDR3 nucleotides are TGTGCCAGCAGCTTAGAGGGACTAGGAGCCTACGAGCAGTACTTC. It yields the protein CASSLEGLGAYEQYF.